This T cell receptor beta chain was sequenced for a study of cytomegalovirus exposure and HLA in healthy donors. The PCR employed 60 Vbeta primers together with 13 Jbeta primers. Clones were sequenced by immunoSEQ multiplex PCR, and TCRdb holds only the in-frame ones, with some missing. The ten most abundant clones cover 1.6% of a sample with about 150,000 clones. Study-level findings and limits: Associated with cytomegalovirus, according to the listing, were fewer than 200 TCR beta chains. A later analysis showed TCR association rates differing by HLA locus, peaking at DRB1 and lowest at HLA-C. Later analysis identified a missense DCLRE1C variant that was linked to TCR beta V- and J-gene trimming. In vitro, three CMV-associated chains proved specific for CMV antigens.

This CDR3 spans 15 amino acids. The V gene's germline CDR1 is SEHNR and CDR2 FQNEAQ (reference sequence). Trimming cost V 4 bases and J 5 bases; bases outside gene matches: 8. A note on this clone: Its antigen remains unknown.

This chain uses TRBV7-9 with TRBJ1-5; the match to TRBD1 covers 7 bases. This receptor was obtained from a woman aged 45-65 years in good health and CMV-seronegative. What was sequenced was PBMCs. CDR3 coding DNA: TGTGCCAGCAGCTCCCTAGGGGGCCCCTATCAGCCCCAGCATTTT. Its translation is CASSSLGGPYQPQHF.